This T cell receptor beta chain was observed in a study of read filtering for tumor transcriptome and immune sequencing. Findings and limits, study-wide: RNA-seq captured clonotypes less deeply and reliably than IR-seq.

This clonotype was observed many times. Its specificity is unknown. The library was built from roughly 400 ng RNA with molecular barcoded adaptors for alpha/delta and beta/gamma chains. TCRdb processed the reads anew with MiXCR; each CDR3 protein has one entry. The sample holds about 50,000 distinct CDR3 sequences, 15% to 20% seen once. Trimming took 4 bases from V and 3 from J, leaving 4 bases between them. Per germline, CDR1 SQVTM and CDR2 ANQGSEA. The CDR3 loop spans 10 amino acids. Every patient had bone marrow sampled while the disease was active. V gene TRBV29-1 combines with J gene TRBJ2-7; D unclear. The sample was a population of CD138-negative cells sorted from bone marrow. The clonotype originates from a donor at least 40 years old with multiple myeloma. The DNA of the CDR3 is TGCAGCGTTGCAAACTACGAGCAGTACTTC. Protein sequence: CSVANYEQYF.